These T cell receptor beta chains were read from a single sample in a study of blood T cells in healthy people across ages. TCRdb re-derived calls from the 5' RACE reads in MiXCR, one entry per CDR3 protein. The sample contains roughly 570,000 distinct CDR3 sequences, approximately 25% of which appear only once. Source material: blood. The receptors derive from a woman between 65 and 79 years old in good health. CDR3s include the opening cysteine and the closing phenylalanine or tryptophan. Each record gives: clone size, V gene, J gene, D gene, CDR3 protein, CDR3 DNA. D genes are given only for firm matches. A clone size is listed for some rows: how often the clone was seen (once, few, many), or a class if it is expanded.

.,TRBV3-1,TRBJ2-5,TRBD2,CASSQGSGGRETQYF,TGTGCCAGCAGCCAAGGTAGCGGGGGGCGGGAGACCCAGTACTTC
.,TRBV7-6,TRBJ2-1,.,CASSFQSGDNEQFF,TGTGCCAGCAGCTTTCAGTCGGGGGACAATGAGCAGTTCTTC
.,TRBV20-1,TRBJ1-4,.,CSAREGGTTTNEKLFF,TGCAGTGCTAGAGAGGGGGGGACCACAACTAATGAAAAACTGTTTTTT
.,TRBV4-2,TRBJ2-5,TRBD2,CASSQDGAGGETQYF,TGTGCCAGCAGCCAAGATGGAGCGGGGGGAGAGACCCAGTACTTC
few,TRBV6-5,TRBJ2-2,.,CASRETGWAGELFF,TGTGCCAGCAGAGAGACAGGATGGGCCGGGGAGCTGTTTTTT
few,TRBV27,TRBJ1-1,TRBD1,CASTREGQGAGRAFF,TGTGCCAGCACCCGAGAGGGACAGGGGGCGGGTAGGGCTTTCTTT
few,TRBV20-1,TRBJ2-2,.,CSASRDTSNTGELFF,TGCAGTGCCAGTCGGGACACTTCGAACACCGGGGAGCTGTTTTTT
.,TRBV6-2/TRBV6-3,TRBJ1-2,.,CASSSRASYGYTF,TGTGCCAGCAGTAGCCGGGCAAGCTATGGCTACACCTTC
.,TRBV4-3,TRBJ2-7,.,CASSQLLSSYEQYF,TGCGCCAGCAGCCAACTATTAAGCTCCTACGAGCAGTACTTC
few,TRBV29-1,TRBJ1-2,.,CSVGGGSTFASNYGYTF,TGCAGCGTTGGGGGGGGCAGTACATTCGCCTCTAACTATGGCTACACCTTC
few,TRBV7-2,TRBJ2-6,.,CASSSQYSGANVLTF,TGTGCCAGCAGCTCCCAATACTCTGGGGCCAACGTCCTGACTTTC
few,TRBV20-1,TRBJ2-5,TRBD2,CSARQRGGLETQYF,TGCAGTGCTAGACAACGGGGGGGCCTAGAGACCCAGTACTTC
few,TRBV12-5,TRBJ2-2,.,CASGPQDRPNTGELFF,TGTGCTAGTGGTCCCCAAGACAGGCCGAACACCGGGGAGCTGTTTTTT
.,TRBV7-8,TRBJ2-7,TRBD2,CASSFPGRGDYEQYF,TGTGCCAGCAGCTTTCCCGGGAGGGGAGACTACGAGCAGTACTTC
.,TRBV27,TRBJ2-3,.,CASSLSGQGMDTQYF,TGTGCCAGCAGTTTATCGGGGCAGGGGATGGATACGCAGTATTTT
few,TRBV4-3,TRBJ1-1,.,CASSQAGIGNTEAFF,TGCGCCAGCAGCCAAGCAGGGATCGGGAACACTGAAGCTTTCTTT
.,TRBV21-1,TRBJ1-4,.,CASRDPCKTNEKLFF,TGTGCCAGCAGGGACCCCTGCAAGACTAATGAAAAACTGTTTTTT
few,TRBV4-3,TRBJ1-1,.,CASSQDGNPAMNTEAFF,TGCGCCAGCAGCCAAGATGGGAACCCGGCTATGAACACTGAAGCTTTCTTT